These 28 T cell receptor beta chains share one sample of origin, sequenced in a study of T cells after yellow fever vaccination. From the 5' RACE reads, TCRdb called clonotypes with MiXCR, one entry per CDR3 protein. The top ten hold about 3% of the sample, which has some 300,000 distinct CDR3 sequences, approximately 11% seen once. Sequences were derived from CD4+ T cells sorted from PBMCs, sampled 45 days after the yellow fever booster vaccination. The receptors come from a man in his late teens or twenties who received the YFV17D yellow fever vaccine.

The chain has TRBV21-1 and TRBJ2-6; the DNA was not compared with TRBD1, the D call given in the table. TRBV21-1 represents a pseudogene. This CDR3 comprises 19 residues. CDR3: CASSKNRDRGDSGANVLTF. DNA of the CDR3: TGTGCCAGCAGCAAAAACCGGGACAGGGGAGATTCTGGGGCCAACGTCCTGACTTTC.

The rearrangement links TRBV5-1 to TRBJ2-7; the D is unclear. CDR1 and CDR2 from the germline V gene are SGHRS and YFSETQ. Trimming removed 0 bases at V and 3 bases at J, with 10 bases between. The CDR3 is made up of 14 amino acids. The CDR3 bases are TGCGCCAGCAGCTTGGAGGGCGAAATCTACGAGCAGTACTTC. Encoded protein: CASSLEGEIYEQYF.

This clonotype has only one observation. CDR3 in amino acids: CASSDQRGLFF. The DNA for the CDR3 is TGTGCCAGCAGTGACCAGCGGGGGTTATTCTTC. The genes are TRBV6-2 or TRBV6-3 and TRBJ2-1, with 8 bases identical to TRBD2. With V trimmed by 5 bases and J by 16 bases, 7 bases remained unmatched. The CDR3 consists of 11 residues. CDR1 is MNHEY, CDR2 SVGEGT, per germline.

The genes are TRBV20-1 and TRBJ1-2, with D unclear. The CDR3 extends over 14 amino acids. Per germline, CDR1 DFQATT and CDR2 SNEGSKA (reference sequence). V was clipped by 4 bases and J by 4 bases, with 16 bases between them. Written as DNA, the CDR3 is TGCAGTGCTACCGATCGGGAAGCATTCTATGGCTACACCTTC. It translates to CSATDREAFYGYTF.

The chain has TRBV4-2 and TRBJ2-2, with a possible D match to TRBD1 (6 bases). The CDR3 consists of 16 residues. Trimming removed 3 bases at V and 3 bases at J, with 14 bases between. Germline V lookup: CDR1 LGHNA, CDR2 YNFKEQ. The CDR3 DNA reads as TGTGCCAGCAGCCAGGACCTTGGACAGTACACCGGGGAGCTGTTTTTT. Residues: CASSQDLGQYTGELFF.

The chain recombines TRBV7-2 with TRBJ1-6; D is ambiguous. Germline assignment: CDR1 SGHTA and CDR2 FQGNSA. Between the trimmed V and J ends, which lost 4 bases and 7 bases, there was a span of 11 bases. The CDR3 covers 14 residues. CDR3 sequence (DNA): TGTGCCAGCAGCTCCTACACTTCGAATTCACCCCTCCACTTT. Translating gives CASSSYTSNSPLHF. Looking up the rest from reference TRBV7-2 and TRBJ1-6 gives the full variable domain: GAGVSQSPSNKVTEKGKDVELRCDPISGHTALYWYRQSLGQGLEFLIYFQGNSAPDKSGLPSDRFSAERTGGSVSTLTIQRTQQEDSAVYLCASSSYTSNSPLHFGNGTRLTVT.

This clonotype has just a few counts. The chain combines TRBV6-2 or TRBV6-3 with TRBJ1-2; D is uncertain. Trimming removed 7 bases from V and 8 bases from J, with 14 bases in between. This CDR3 has 12 amino acids. Germline values: CDR1 MNHEY, CDR2 SVGEGT. The CDR3 here is CASTQGQWGYTF. CDR3 bases: TGTGCCAGCACCCAAGGCCAGTGGGGCTACACCTTC.

This clonotype has just a few counts. The rearrangement links TRBV30 to TRBJ1-1, with D uncertain. The CDR3 has 11 amino acids. Trimming stripped 2 bases from V and 6 bases from J, with 7 bases between. Looked up from germline, CDR1 is GTSNPN and CDR2 is SVGIG (reference sequence). DNA of the CDR3: TGTGCCTGGAGTCCTGGATCTGAAGCTTTCTTT. Encoded protein: CAWSPGSEAFF.

V usage is TRBV19 and J usage is TRBJ1-5; 8 nucleotides agree with TRBD1. V was clipped by 1 base and J by 0 bases; unmatched bases: 5. Germline V gene data show CDR1 as LNHDA and CDR2 as SQIVND (reference sequence). CDR3 length: 17 residues. The CDR3 DNA follows: TGTGCCAGTAGTATAGCAGGGGGCATTTATAGCAATCAGCCCCAGCATTTT. It encodes CASSIAGGIYSNQPQHF.

There are a few counts of this clonotype. The rearrangement joins TRBV4-3 to TRBJ2-3; 8 positions match TRBD2. The CDR3 is 17 amino acids. Looked up from germline, CDR1 is LGHNA and CDR2 is YSLEER. The trim removed 0 bases at V and 3 bases at J, leaving 8 bases unmatched. CDR3 bases: TGCGCCAGCAGCCAAGAAACGGGGGGGCAAAGGACAGATACGCAGTATTTT. Its translation: CASSQETGGQRTDTQYF.

This clonotype was seen repeatedly, ten times or more. V gene TRBV3-1 combines with J gene TRBJ1-5; possible D gene TRBD1, 6 bases. Germline CDR1 is LGHDT and CDR2 is YNNKEL (reference sequence). V dropped 0 bases and J dropped 3 bases, with 15 bases sitting between them. The CDR3 loop spans 17 amino acids. The CDR3: CASSQENSGHHNQPQHF. The CDR3 nucleotides are TGTGCCAGCAGCCAAGAAAATTCGGGACACCACAATCAGCCCCAGCATTTT.

This clonotype has at least ten counts. This chain uses TRBV7-9 with TRBJ2-1, with 10 bases matching TRBD2. Germline trimming cut 4 bases from V and 3 bases from J; bases unmatched to any gene: 6. CDR3 size: 16 residues. Germline loops: CDR1 SEHNR, CDR2 FQNEAQ (reference sequence). The CDR3 sequence is CASSWTSGPNYNEQFF. The CDR3, as DNA: TGTGCCAGCAGCTGGACTAGCGGACCCAACTACAATGAGCAGTTCTTC.

The chain uses TRBV20-1 and TRBJ1-2; D is possibly TRBD1 (5 bases). Trimming stripped 5 bases from V and 4 bases from J, with 17 bases between. The CDR3 length is 14 residues. The germline gives CDR1 DFQATT, CDR2 SNEGSKA (reference sequence). The CDR3 nucleotides are TGCAGTGCTTACGGGGACCCAAGGAGCTATGGCTACACCTTC. The encoded protein is CSAYGDPRSYGYTF.

This clonotype was counted between two and nine times. The gene calls are TRBV14 and TRBJ2-3; weak D call: TRBD2 (5 bases). The CDR3 is made up of 14 amino acids. Germline V lookup: CDR1 SGHDN, CDR2 FVKESK. Trimming left V 0 bases short and J 4 bases short, with 8 bases between. The CDR3 reads CASSQDLRADTQYF. Written as DNA, the CDR3 is TGTGCCAGCAGCCAAGATCTGAGGGCAGATACGCAGTATTTT.

In its sample, this clonotype was seen many times. The V call is TRBV5-1, the J call TRBJ1-1; D unclear. CDR3 length: 13 amino acids. Trimming took 2 bases from V and 1 from J, leaving 6 bases between them. The V gene's germline CDR1 is SGHRS and CDR2 YFSETQ. The CDR3 bases are TGCGCCAGCAGCTTTTCTAGGAACACTGAAGCTTTCTTT. Translated, it gives CASSFSRNTEAFF. Together with reference TRBV5-1 and TRBJ1-1, the CDR3 gives the full variable domain: KAGVTQTPRYLIKTRGQQVTLSCSPISGHRSVSWYQQTPGQGLQFLFEYFSETQRNKGNFPGRFSGRQFSNSRSEMNVSTLELGDSALYLCASSFSRNTEAFFGQGTRLTVV.

This clonotype was counted a few times. The rearrangement joins TRBV7-2 to TRBJ2-1; TRBD2 matches 8 bases. Germline-derived CDR1 and CDR2 are SGHTA and FQGNSA. J gave up 8 bases and V 2 bases, and 11 bases lay outside the gene matches. CDR3 length: 16 residues. This CDR3 is CASSLQTAGVGDEQFF. The CDR3 DNA reads TGTGCCAGCAGCTTACAGACAGCGGGGGTCGGAGATGAGCAGTTCTTC.

The gene calls are TRBV4-1 and TRBJ2-5; 8 bases are a match to TRBD2. The CDR3 has 16 amino acids. The germline gives CDR1 MGHRA, CDR2 YSYEKL. The ends lost 0 bases at V and 2 bases at J; junction bases unmatched: 5. In DNA form, the CDR3 reads TGCGCCAGCAGCCAAGAGGCCGGGACTAGTCAAGAGACCCAGTACTTC. Translated: CASSQEAGTSQETQYF.

This clonotype was seen at least ten times. The gene calls are TRBV6-5 and TRBJ1-5, with TRBD1 identical over 10 bases. The CDR3 is 17 residues long. Germline V gene data show CDR1 as MNHEY and CDR2 as SVGAGI. J gave up 6 bases and V 5 bases, and 13 bases lay outside the gene matches. CDR3 sequence (DNA): TGTGCCAGCAGTCGATCATACTCCGGGACAGGGGTTCAGCCCCAGCATTTT. Its protein product is CASSRSYSGTGVQPQHF.

The rearrangement uses TRBV7-8 and TRBJ2-2; 7 bases map to TRBD1. V was clipped by 0 bases and J by 5 bases; unmatched bases: 3. This CDR3 is built from 15 residues. Germline CDR1 is SGHVS and CDR2 is FQNEAQ. DNA for the CDR3: TGTGCCAGCAGCTTAGCGATACAGGGGACCGGGGAGCTGTTTTTT. Translated, it gives CASSLAIQGTGELFF.

The chain links TRBV12-3 or TRBV12-4 to TRBJ1-6; 7 positions agree with TRBD1. Trimming cost V 6 bases and J 8 bases; bases outside gene matches: 4. The CDR3 sequence is 13 residues long. In DNA, the CDR3 is TGTGCCAGCAGGCGGGACAGCGATTCACCCCTCCACTTT. Its protein is CASRRDSDSPLHF.

This sequence joins TRBV5-4 and TRBJ1-2, with 12 bases matching TRBD1. The ends lost 4 bases at V and 2 bases at J; junction bases unmatched: 3. The CDR3 has 15 residues. Germline V lookup: CDR1 SGHNT, CDR2 YYREEE (reference sequence). Written as DNA, the CDR3 is TGTGCCAGCAGCGGCGGGACAGGGGGCAACTATGGCTACACCTTC. Translated, it gives CASSGGTGGNYGYTF.

This clonotype was seen a handful of times. V and J are TRBV5-1 and TRBJ2-5; D is possibly TRBD1 or TRBD2 (6 bases each). The CDR3 loop spans 16 amino acids. Trimming stripped 2 bases from V and 5 bases from J, with 19 bases between. Germline loops: CDR1 SGHRS, CDR2 YFSETQ. The CDR3 bases are TGCGCCAGCAGCTTAAGTTCCCTCGGGGGCGGGGAGACCCAGTACTTC. Translation: CASSLSSLGGGETQYF. The variable domain in full, with the rest retrieved from reference TRBV5-1 and TRBJ2-5, is KAGVTQTPRYLIKTRGQQVTLSCSPISGHRSVSWYQQTPGQGLQFLFEYFSETQRNKGNFPGRFSGRQFSNSRSEMNVSTLELGDSALYLCASSLSSLGGGETQYFGPGTRLLVL.

The sample holds a few counts of this clonotype. The chain links TRBV6-6 to TRBJ1-4; 8 nucleotides agree with TRBD1. This CDR3 comprises 13 residues. Trimming took 5 bases from V and 8 from J; bases not matched to a gene: 4. CDR1 is MNHNY and CDR2 is SVGAGI in the germline V gene (reference sequence). This CDR3 is CASSKQGEEKLFF. CDR3 in DNA: TGTGCCAGCAGTAAACAGGGGGAAGAAAAACTGTTTTTT.

The sample holds a few counts of this clonotype. This chain uses TRBV7-2 with TRBJ2-2; D possibly corresponds to TRBD2 (5 bases). V lost 0 bases and J 6 bases, leaving 11 bases between the germline ends. The V gene's germline CDR1 is SGHTA and CDR2 FQGNSA. The CDR3 length is 15 residues. The CDR3 is CASSLAGLAPGELFF. The CDR3 DNA reads TGTGCCAGCAGCTTAGCTGGCCTAGCTCCCGGGGAGCTGTTTTTT. Combining the CDR3 with reference TRBV7-2 and TRBJ2-2 gives the whole variable domain GAGVSQSPSNKVTEKGKDVELRCDPISGHTALYWYRQSLGQGLEFLIYFQGNSAPDKSGLPSDRFSAERTGGSVSTLTIQRTQQEDSAVYLCASSLAGLAPGELFFGEGSRLTVL.

In its sample, this clonotype was seen many times. The rearrangement links TRBV5-1 to TRBJ1-1; D is perhaps TRBD1 (5 bases). CDR3 size: 14 residues. The V gene lost 0 bases and the J gene lost 6 bases, with 12 bases spanning the gap. Germline lookup yields CDR1 SGHRS and CDR2 YFSETQ. CDR3 region: CASSLGQGMAEAFF. CDR3 DNA: TGCGCCAGCAGCTTGGGCCAGGGTATGGCTGAAGCTTTCTTT.

This chain links TRBV5-4 with TRBJ1-2; weak D call: TRBD1 (5 bases). The CDR3 loop spans 17 amino acids. The V end lost 0 bases, the J end lost 4 bases, and 19 bases lay between the germline ends. Germline V gene sequence: CDR1 SGHNT, CDR2 YYREEE (reference sequence). The CDR3 DNA reads as TGTGCCAGCAGCTTGGAGCCACGCGGGGCCCGTATCTATGGCTACACCTTC. Translating it yields CASSLEPRGARIYGYTF.

This clonotype occurred a few times. The rearrangement links TRBV7-2 to TRBJ1-4, with D maybe TRBD1 (6 bases). CDR3 length equals 13 residues. The V end was cut by 5 bases, the J end by 4 bases, with 8 bases between. The V gene's germline CDR1 is SGHTA and CDR2 FQGNSA. The CDR3 sequence is CASSRGINEKLFF. For the CDR3, the DNA is TGTGCCAGCAGCAGGGGGATTAATGAAAAACTGTTTTTT.

There are many counts of this clonotype. The CDR3 DNA is TGTGCCAGCAGCCATAGACAGGTACTGAGTATTGAGCAGTTCTTC. Translation: CASSHRQVLSIEQFF. V usage is TRBV12-3 or TRBV12-4 and J usage is TRBJ2-1, with D perhaps matching TRBD1 (6 bases). There are 15 residues in the CDR3. The ends were cut back, 6 bases at V and 9 bases at J, with 21 bases in the middle.